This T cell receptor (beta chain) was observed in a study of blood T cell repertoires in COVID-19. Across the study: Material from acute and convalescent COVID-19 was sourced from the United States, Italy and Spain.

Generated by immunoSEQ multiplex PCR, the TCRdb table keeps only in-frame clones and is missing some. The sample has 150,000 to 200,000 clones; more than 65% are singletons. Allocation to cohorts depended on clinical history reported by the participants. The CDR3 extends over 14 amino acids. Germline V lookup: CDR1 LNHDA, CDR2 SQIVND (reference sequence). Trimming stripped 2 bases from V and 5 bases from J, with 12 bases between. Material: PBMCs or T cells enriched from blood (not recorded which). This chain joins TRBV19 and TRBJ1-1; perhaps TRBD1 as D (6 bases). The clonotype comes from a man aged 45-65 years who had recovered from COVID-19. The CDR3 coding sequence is TGTGCCAGTAGTATACAGGGGAAGAGGACTGAAGCTTTCTTT. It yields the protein CASSIQGKRTEAFF.